This T cell receptor (beta chain) appears in the sequencing data of a study of T cells in tuberculosis. Background on the study: In South Africa, adults with active tuberculosis were compared with IGRA-negative and latently infected IGRA-positive adolescents. Study observations and caveats: GMM-specific TCRs were nearer to active tuberculosis alpha repertoires, suggesting expansion. Samples were chosen by availability of cryopreserved specimens.

About this clone itself: Its antigen is undetermined.

V shed 4 bases and J 5 bases; nucleotides not matched to a gene: 10. This CDR3 spans 16 amino acids. Germline CDR1 is SGHNT and CDR2 is YYREEE (reference sequence). The repertoire was sequenced with immunoSEQ multiplex PCR; TCRdb's copy has only in-frame clones and lacks some. The sample consists of about 20,000 clones, roughly nine tenths of them appearing once. Sequenced material: PBMCs. This rearrangement joins TRBV5-4 to TRBJ1-4; 8 nucleotides line up with TRBD1. The receptor comes from a donor between 10 and 35 years old with latent tuberculosis or without tuberculosis infection. The CDR3 is CASSRWARGRNEKLFF. CDR3 nucleotide sequence: TGTGCCAGCAGCCGGTGGGCCAGGGGGCGAAATGAAAAACTGTTTTTT.